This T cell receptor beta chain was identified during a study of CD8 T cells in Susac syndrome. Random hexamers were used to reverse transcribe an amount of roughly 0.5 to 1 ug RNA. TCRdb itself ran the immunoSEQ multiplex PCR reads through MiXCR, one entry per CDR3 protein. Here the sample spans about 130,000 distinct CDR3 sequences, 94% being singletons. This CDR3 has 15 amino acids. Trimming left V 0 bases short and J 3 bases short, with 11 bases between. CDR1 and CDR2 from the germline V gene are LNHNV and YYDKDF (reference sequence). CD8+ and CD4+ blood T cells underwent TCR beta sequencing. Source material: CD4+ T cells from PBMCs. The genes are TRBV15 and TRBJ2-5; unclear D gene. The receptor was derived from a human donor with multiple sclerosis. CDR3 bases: TGTGCCACCAGCAGAGATCTGGGTAGGGAAGAGACCCAGTACTTC. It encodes CATSRDLGREETQYF.